Presented here are 16 T cell receptor beta chains from one specimen sequenced in a study of T cell repertoires in cytomegalovirus infection. No antigen is known for these receptors. Each CDR3 protein gets one entry after TCRdb re-called the reads with MiXCR. Among tens of thousands of distinct CDR3 sequences listed, around 25% were seen once. The source material was CD8+ T cells from cultured PBMCs, sampled from culture after CMV antigen stimulation. The receptors come from a human donor in good health (CMV status not recorded). Some clones in this sample may be carry-over from other donors' samples.

The chain is built from TRBV25-1 and TRBJ2-7; tentatively, D is TRBD1 (8 bases). This CDR3 is 13 amino acids long. Trimming stripped 6 bases from V and 3 bases from J, with 12 bases between. Germline V gives CDR1 MGHDK, CDR2 SYGVNS. CDR3 coding DNA: TGTGCCAGCAGGACAGGGGAGGGCTACGAGCAGTACTTC. It yields the protein CASRTGEGYEQYF.

This clonotype has a handful of counts. The V gene is TRBV28, the J gene TRBJ1-3, with a weak D call TRBD1 (6 bases). V was clipped by 5 bases and J by 4 bases, with 18 bases between them. The CDR3 runs 16 residues. Germline CDR1 and CDR2: MDHEN and SYDVKM. The CDR3 nucleotides read TGTGCCAGCAGTACATGGACAGCAACCAGAGGAAACACCATATATTTT. Protein: CASSTWTATRGNTIYF.

This rearrangement joins TRBV4-3 to TRBJ2-7; D unresolved. The CDR3 is 14 amino acids. The V gene's germline CDR1 is LGHNA and CDR2 YSLEER. Trimming shortened V by 0 bases and J by 5 bases, and 11 bases separated the two germline ends. CDR3 bases: TGCGCCAGCAGCCAAGATCCTGAGTCCCACGAGCAGTACTTC. This translates into CASSQDPESHEQYF.

This clonotype was picked up a small number of times. The rearrangement joins TRBV7-9 to TRBJ1-2, with D hard to call. Germline CDR1 reads SEHNR; CDR2 reads FQNEAQ (reference sequence). Trimming removed 4 bases at V and 8 bases at J, with 8 bases between. The CDR3 is made up of 11 amino acids. The CDR3 loop reads CASSWAGGYTF. For the CDR3, the DNA is TGTGCCAGCAGCTGGGCGGGGGGCTACACCTTC. The full variable domain, rest sourced from reference TRBV7-9 and TRBJ1-2, is DTGVSQNPRHKITKRGQNVTFRCDPISEHNRLYWYRQTLGQGPEFLTYFQNEAQLEKSRLLSDRFSAERPKGSFSTLEIQRTEQGDSAMYLCASSWAGGYTFGSGTRLTVV.

This clonotype was seen repeatedly, ten times or more. V is TRBV12-3 or TRBV12-4 and J is TRBJ2-7; D ambiguous. V was shortened by 5 bases and J by 5 bases, with 13 bases between the two germline ends. CDR3 length equals 13 residues. DNA of the CDR3: TGTGCCAGCAGTCCCTTAGGTGCCCACGAGCAGTACTTC. Translating gives CASSPLGAHEQYF.

The J gene is TRBJ2-2, the V gene TRBV25-1, with D possibly TRBD2 on 5 matching bases. CDR1 and CDR2 from the germline V gene are MGHDK and SYGVNS. The V and J ends lost 8 bases and 3 bases respectively, with 10 bases between them. CDR3 length: 13 amino acids. The CDR3 region has the DNA TGTGCCAGCTTCCGGGATGACACCGGGGAGCTGTTTTTT. Its protein product is CASFRDDTGELFF.

This chain links TRBV4-3 with TRBJ1-6; 7 nucleotides match TRBD1. The CDR3 has 18 amino acids. Trimming at V came to 0 bases and at J to 4 bases, leaving 9 bases not matched to a gene. Germline V CDR1 and CDR2: LGHNA, YSLEER. CDR3 DNA: TGCGCCAGCAGCCAAGATCGGGCGACAGGGTCATATAATTCACCCCTCCACTTT. Amino acid sequence: CASSQDRATGSYNSPLHF.

This clonotype was seen a handful of times. The chain carries TRBV15 and TRBJ1-2, with D hard to call. The CDR3 extends over 16 amino acids. Germline CDR1 and CDR2: LNHNV and YYDKDF (reference sequence). The germline V and J ends were trimmed by 5 bases and 2 bases, with 18 bases remaining between them. The CDR3 nucleotides read TGTGCCACCAGCGACCTGCGGGCAGGCGAGAACTATGGCTACACCTTC. The encoded protein is CATSDLRAGENYGYTF.

The rearrangement uses TRBV6-5 and TRBJ2-6; no clear D. V was pared by 6 bases and J by 0 bases, with 12 bases between. Germline lookup yields CDR1 MNHEY and CDR2 SVGAGI. The length of the CDR3 is 16 residues. CDR3 in amino acids: CASSRRTASGANVLTF. Here the CDR3 DNA reads TGTGCCAGCAGCCGTCGGACGGCCTCTGGGGCCAACGTCCTGACTTTC.

The rearrangement uses TRBV12-3 or TRBV12-4 and TRBJ1-1, with a weak D call TRBD1 (6 bases). There are 14 residues in the CDR3. V lost 1 base and J lost 5, with 11 bases in between. The DNA of the CDR3 is TGTGCCAGCAGTTTAGAGGCAGGGGAGACTGAAGCTTTCTTT. This encodes CASSLEAGETEAFF.

This clonotype was detected ten times or more. CDR3 bases: TGCGCCAGCAGCCAAGATTCGCTTTCTGGTCTGGGGTCGAACACTGAAGCTTTCTTT. Its protein product is CASSQDSLSGLGSNTEAFF. This chain joins TRBV4-1 and TRBJ1-1, with D unresolved. This CDR3 comprises 19 residues. Germline V lookup: CDR1 MGHRA, CDR2 YSYEKL. The V and J ends lost 0 bases and 1 base respectively, with 21 bases between them.

The chain couples TRBV28 to TRBJ2-7; 8 bases are shared with TRBD1. Germline CDR1 MDHEN, CDR2 SYDVKM. The CDR3 runs 16 residues. Losses at the gene ends were 6 bases for V and 7 bases for J; bases not matched to a gene: 17. For the CDR3, the DNA is TGTGCCAGCAGGGGACAGGCGGTATATGGGGGTGGGGAGCAGTACTTC. This sequence encodes CASRGQAVYGGGEQYF.

This clonotype has ten or more counts. DNA of the CDR3: TGTGCCAGCAGCCCAGGGCTTTGGGGGGAGCAGTACTTC. Residues: CASSPGLWGEQYF. The rearrangement joins TRBV7-2 to TRBJ2-7, with D perhaps TRBD1 or TRBD2 (5 bases each). V was pared by 5 bases and J by 7 bases, with 15 bases between. Germline CDR1 SGHTA, CDR2 FQGNSA. The CDR3 is 13 amino acids.

The chain links TRBV12-5 to TRBJ2-1; 10 bases fit TRBD2. After removal of 0 bases from V and 3 bases from J, the junction contained 8 bases not matched to a gene. CDR3 length: 18 residues. Germline CDR1 reads LGHNT; CDR2 reads FRNRAP. As DNA, the CDR3 is TGTGCTAGTGGTTTGGTACAGGTGGTAGCGGGGGGCTACAATGAGCAGTTCTTC. This gives the protein CASGLVQVVAGGYNEQFF.

This clonotype came up a few times. The J gene is TRBJ2-2, the V gene TRBV6-1, with 8 bases fitting TRBD2. The ends lost 9 bases at V and 3 bases at J; junction bases unmatched: 6. The CDR3 runs to 14 residues. From germline, CDR1 is MNHNS and CDR2 SASEGT. Here the CDR3 reads CASRGRRDTGELFF. DNA for the CDR3: TGTGCCAGTCGCGGGAGGCGGGACACCGGGGAGCTGTTTTTT.

The chain combines TRBV7-9 with TRBJ2-7; 15 bases fit TRBD2. V lost 5 bases to trimming and J lost 2 bases; unmatched junction nucleotides: 10. CDR1 and CDR2 (germline): SEHNR, FQNEAQ (reference sequence). The CDR3 sequence is 18 residues long. The CDR3 is CASSPVSGTSGGPYEQYF. In nucleotides, the CDR3 is TGTGCCAGCAGCCCAGTCTCCGGGACTAGCGGGGGGCCCTACGAGCAGTACTTC.